This T cell receptor (beta chain) is drawn from a study of shared clonotypes between healthy human individuals. Study-level findings and limits: Inspection by rarefaction showed sorted-subset sequencing to be incomplete despite large depth.

Comments on this clone: Its target is unknown.

Sequencing used immunoSEQ multiplex PCR; TCRdb keeps in-frame clones, though not all of them. The profile shows 400,000 to 600,000 clones, around 95% of them singletons. With 1 base removed from V and 4 bases from J, the gap between germline ends came to 14 bases. The CDR3 has 15 amino acids. CDR1 and CDR2 (germline): MGHRA, YSYEKL. The specimen sequenced was naive CD4+ T cells sorted from blood. This sample's subset: CD45RA+ positively selected. This TCR was sampled from a woman aged 25 to 45 in good health. The chain is built from TRBV4-1 and TRBJ2-7; possibly TRBD1 or TRBD2 for D (6 bases each). Written as DNA, the CDR3 is TGCGCCAGCAGCCAAGCGTGGGGGGCTGTATACGAGCAGTACTTC. This gives the protein CASSQAWGAVYEQYF.